A selection of T cell receptor beta chains follows, all from one sample in a study of shared clonotypes between healthy human individuals. Here immunoSEQ multiplex PCR was the method, and the copy in TCRdb shows in-frame clones only, minus some. Of 2,500,000 or so clones in the sample, over 85% were seen once. Sequenced: naive CD4+ T cells from PBMCs. The source of these receptors is a man younger than 30 in good health. Some clones in this sample may be carry-over from other donors' samples. Both conserved end residues are part of each CDR3. Each record gives: V gene, J gene, D gene, clone size, CDR3 DNA, CDR3 protein. The D gene is left open where the match is weak. Size is omitted from some rows. Given values are once, few, many or a class for expanded clones.

>TRBV5-1|TRBJ2-3|-|-
TGCGCCAGCAGCCTGGGGACTTTCGGGGATACGCAGTATTTT
CASSLGTFGDTQYF
>TRBV28|TRBJ2-6|TRBD1|-
TGTGCCGCCAGGGGGAGAACCCCCTCTGGGGCCAACGTCCTGACTTTC
CAARGRTPSGANVLTF
>TRBV5-5|TRBJ1-5|-|once
TGTGCCAGCAGCTTGGAATTTAGCCAGCCCCAGCATTTT
CASSLEFSQPQHF
>TRBV6-1|TRBJ2-6|TRBD1|once
TGTGCCAGCAGTGACTTCCGGGACAGCCGATTCTCTGGGGCCAACGTCCTGACTTTC
CASSDFRDSRFSGANVLTF
>TRBV30|TRBJ1-2|-|few
TGTGCCTGGAGTGAGGGACAAAGCTACACCTTC
CAWSEGQSYTF
>TRBV6-4|TRBJ2-3|-|-
TGTGCCAGCAGTGAACCTTTGTCGGGACTCTTAGATACGCAGTATTTT
CASSEPLSGLLDTQYF
>TRBV30|TRBJ2-7|-|-
TGTGCCACTAAAGGGGGAAACGAGCAGTACTTC
CATKGGNEQYF
>TRBV10-3|TRBJ2-7|TRBD1|-
TGTGCCATCAGTATGGACAGGGGTTTCCACGAGCAGTACTTC
CAISMDRGFHEQYF
>TRBV6-6|TRBJ1-2|-|-
TGTGCCAGCAGTAGTCAAATGACTAACTATGGCTACACCTTC
CASSSQMTNYGYTF
>TRBV5-1|TRBJ2-5|TRBD1|-
TGCGCCAACTCAAGACAGGGGGCGTACCAAGAGACCCAGTACTTC
CANSRQGAYQETQYF
>TRBV9|TRBJ2-7|TRBD2|-
TGTGCCAGCAGCGCCGGGAGGGTTCCCACCTACGAGCAGTACTTC
CASSAGRVPTYEQYF
>TRBV2|TRBJ2-7|TRBD2|-
TGTGCCAGCAGACCTCCCGCCGGGACTAGCGGGCAGAGCTCCTACGAGCAGTACTTC
CASRPPAGTSGQSSYEQYF
>TRBV6-4|TRBJ2-6|-|-
TGTGCCAGCAGTGACTCGTCGTTGGCCGGGGCCAACGTCCTGACTTTC
CASSDSSLAGANVLTF
>TRBV7-9|TRBJ1-2|-|-
TGTGCCAGCAGCCAGGGTGCCAGCAACTATGGCTACACCTTC
CASSQGASNYGYTF
>TRBV7-9|TRBJ2-5|-|-
TGTGCCAGCAGCCTGTCAGGGACCCAAGAGACCCAGTACTTC
CASSLSGTQETQYF
>TRBV9|TRBJ2-3|TRBD2|once
TGTGCCAGCAGCGGGTCGCGGGAGATGGGAGATACGCAGTATTTT
CASSGSREMGDTQYF
>TRBV7-3|TRBJ2-7|TRBD1|-
TGTGCCAGCAGCTTAACCGCAGGGGGATACGAGCAGTACTTC
CASSLTAGGYEQYF
>TRBV4-1|TRBJ2-2|-|-
TGCGCCAGCAGCCAAGACGGGTGGGGAAACACCGGGGAGCTGTTTTTT
CASSQDGWGNTGELFF
>TRBV20-1|TRBJ2-7|-|-
TGCAGTGCTAGAGCATTCTACGAGCAGTACTTC
CSARAFYEQYF
>TRBV25-1|TRBJ2-7|-|-
TGTGCCAGCATCCCCAGGGATCACTACGAGCAGTACTTC
CASIPRDHYEQYF
>TRBV9|TRBJ2-2|-|-
TGTGCCAGCAGCCCCAGCCGGGGGGCGAGCACCGGGGAGCTGTTTTTT
CASSPSRGASTGELFF
>TRBV7-2|TRBJ2-5|TRBD1|-
TGTGCCAGCAGCTTAGTCCGGACAGGTCCGGAGACCCAGTACTTC
CASSLVRTGPETQYF
>TRBV27|TRBJ2-1|TRBD1|-
TGTGCCAGCAGTCCCGGGACAGGGAGCTCCTACAATGAGCAGTTCTTC
CASSPGTGSSYNEQFF
>TRBV6-6|TRBJ1-3|TRBD1|-
TGTGCCAGCAGCGTACGGGACAGAGGGGCTGGAAACACCATATATTTT
CASSVRDRGAGNTIYF
>TRBV10-3|TRBJ2-1|-|-
TGTGCCATCGGGGGAGTTGAGCAGTTCTTC
CAIGGVEQFF
>TRBV29-1|TRBJ1-1|-|-
TGCAGCGTTGCTCAGGCGAACACTGAAGCTTTCTTT
CSVAQANTEAFF
>TRBV28|TRBJ2-7|-|once
TGTGCCAGCCCGACTAGGATAGGACCATTGGTTAGCGGGCAGTACTTC
CASPTRIGPLVSGQYF
>TRBV28|TRBJ1-5|TRBD1|once
TGTGCCAGCAGTCAGGACAGGGGAGTGACTCAGCCCCAGCATTTT
CASSQDRGVTQPQHF
>TRBV7-9|TRBJ1-2|-|-
TGTGCCAGCAGCCTCGCCGCGAGAGGCTACACCTTC
CASSLAARGYTF
>TRBV4-1|TRBJ1-1|-|-
TGCGCCAGCAGCCAAGATGCCAGGCGGGACACTGAAGCTTTCTTT
CASSQDARRDTEAFF
>TRBV5-1|TRBJ2-1|TRBD2|-
TGCGCCAGCAGCTTGCAACCCATCGGAGGGGCGGGAGATAATGAGCAGTTCTTC
CASSLQPIGGAGDNEQFF
>TRBV18|TRBJ2-7|TRBD1|few
TGTGCCAGCTCACCACTGAGACAGGGGGCTGACGAGCAGTACTTC
CASSPLRQGADEQYF
>TRBV7-9|TRBJ2-5|TRBD2|once
TGTGCCAGCAGCCCTAGCGGAGAGACCCAGTACTTC
CASSPSGETQYF
>TRBV6-5|TRBJ1-1|TRBD1|-
TGTGCCAGCAGTCCTCAGGGGGGGATGAACACTGAAGCTTTCTTT
CASSPQGGMNTEAFF
>TRBV7-3|TRBJ2-2|TRBD1|-
TGTGCCAGCAGCCGACAGGGGGCAGGGACCGGGGAGCTGTTTTTT
CASSRQGAGTGELFF
>TRBV19|TRBJ2-5|-|-
TGTGCCAGTAGTGATCAGGATGGGGAGACCCAGTACTTC
CASSDQDGETQYF
>TRBV6-1|TRBJ1-4|-|once
TGTGCCAGCAGTGAGAGAGCAGGAGCAACTAATGAAAAACTGTTTTTT
CASSERAGATNEKLFF
>TRBV14|TRBJ2-1|-|-
TGTGCCAGCAGCCCAGCCGGGACCCTGTACAATGAGCAGTTCTTC
CASSPAGTLYNEQFF
>TRBV9|TRBJ2-2|-|-
TGTGCCAGCAGCTCGGAGGGGGGAGGGCACACCGGGGAGCTGTTTTTT
CASSSEGGGHTGELFF
>TRBV5-4|TRBJ2-3|TRBD1|once
TGTGCCAGCAGCTTGGCCGGACAGGGAACAGATACGCAGTATTTT
CASSLAGQGTDTQYF
>TRBV7-3|TRBJ2-2|TRBD2|once
TGTGCCAGCCGGGGGGACACCGGGGAGCTGTTTTTT
CASRGDTGELFF
>TRBV7-2|TRBJ2-5|-|-
TGTGCCAGCAGCACCCCGGGGCTCATAAGAGAGACCCAGTACTTC
CASSTPGLIRETQYF
>TRBV5-1|TRBJ2-7|-|-
TGCGCCAGCAGCTTGGTCTCCGGACCGAGCTACGAGCAGTACTTC
CASSLVSGPSYEQYF
>TRBV28|TRBJ2-3|-|-
TGTGCCAGCAGTTTCCTCCAGAGTAGCACAGATACGCAGTATTTT
CASSFLQSSTDTQYF
>TRBV18|TRBJ1-2|TRBD1|once
TGTGCCAGCTCTCCTCAGGGGGGACTTGATGGCTACACCTTC
CASSPQGGLDGYTF
>TRBV7-9|TRBJ1-2|TRBD1|-
TGTGCCAGCATCCCCTCAGGGGGCGCGGGCGGCTACACCTTC
CASIPSGGAGGYTF
>TRBV20-1|TRBJ2-1|-|once
TGCAGTGCTCCCAACCCAGATGAGCAGTTCTTC
CSAPNPDEQFF
>TRBV5-1|TRBJ1-5|-|-
TGCGCCAGCAGCCTCGATATGGGGGGGAATCAGCCCCAGCATTTT
CASSLDMGGNQPQHF
>TRBV10-3|TRBJ2-3|-|-
TGTGCCATCAGTGAGGGGACCCTTAGAGATACGCAGTATTTT
CAISEGTLRDTQYF
>TRBV7-2|TRBJ2-5|-|-
TGTGCCAGCAGCTACAATGGAGGGGGAGAGACCCAGTACTTC
CASSYNGGGETQYF
>TRBV9|TRBJ1-4|-|-
TGTGCCAGCAGCGTAGCCCCAGGCCCAACTAATGAAAAACTGTTTTTT
CASSVAPGPTNEKLFF
>TRBV6-1|TRBJ2-2|-|-
TGTGCCAGCAGTGAAGTGGCTGGTAGGAACACCGGGGAGCTGTTTTTT
CASSEVAGRNTGELFF
>TRBV7-8|TRBJ2-7|TRBD1|-
TGTGCCAGCAGCTCGGACAGGGGAGGATACGAGCAGTACTTC
CASSSDRGGYEQYF
>TRBV28|TRBJ1-2|-|-
TGTGCCAGCAGTTTCGCGGGGTTTGCGGCCGACACGTATGGCTACACCTTC
CASSFAGFAADTYGYTF